This T cell receptor beta chain was sequenced during a study of blood T cells in healthy people across ages (dated by TCRdb to the mid-2010s). With regard to the full study: In model experiments, roughly one uniquely barcoded TCR beta cDNA molecule per two T cells was captured by template switching. The study measured age-related changes in TCR beta repertoire diversity using deep sequencing normalized with unique cDNA molecular identifiers. Donors were grouped into four age groups: young (average about 15 years), middle-aged (under 40), aged (about 60) and long-lived (about 89). To avoid experimental bias, donors of different ages were spread randomly across the sequencing lanes. Using the same blood draw, the study looked at two additional independent replicas of 1 million unique cDNA reads for two donors, one aged 18 to 29 and the other aged 80 or older. Overall study results and their limits: A strong correlation was found between observed TCR beta diversity and the percentage of naive T cells measured by flow cytometry. Donor CMV infection status was unknown, potentially confounding age-related changes in expanded clonotypes. Estimates of total diversity based on one million sequenced T cells were regarded as lower bounds and as underestimates. The long-lived group showed more naive CD4+ T cells, fewer expanded clones and increased TCR diversity than the aged group, suggesting age selection. Observed TCR beta diversity per million T cells fell roughly linearly with age, and a significant reduction was already apparent by age about 36. Bulk unsorted PBMC profiling prevented conclusive comparison of naive and antigen-experienced compartments.

The cysteine opens and the phenylalanine closes a CDR3 of 15 amino acids. The sequence is cut down to CDR3 DNA, 45 bases in frame from base 1. CDR1 LGHDT and CDR2 YNNKEL are derived from the germline V gene (reference sequence). The library relied on 5' RACE. Sequenced using an Illumina HiSeq 2500. The second PCR ran for about 7 to 11 cycles and used a J-beta primer mix along with a sample-barcoded 5' primer. A unique molecular identifier was introduced onto each TCR beta cDNA molecule by a template-switch 5' adaptor carrying 12 random nucleotides. At least 2.5 million CDR3-containing paired-end reads were obtained from each sample. First-strand cDNA was synthesized from all RNA with the Mint cDNA synthesis kit, primed by a TRBC-specific oligonucleotide. Following uracil-DNA glycosylase treatment, a first 18-cycle PCR with universal primers M1SS and BC2_uni_R was performed on all cDNA. The original methods were these. For normalization, 1 million high-quality reads, each with a distinct molecular identifier, were randomly selected from each sample. Instead of being binned into consensus sequences, reads with shared molecular identifiers were discarded. MiTCR, with a Q25 quality threshold and the strictest error-elimination algorithm, was used for CDR3 identification, clonotype clustering and error correction. Lower-bound total TCR beta diversity was estimated with a nonparametric unseen species model using Euler transformation. TCRdb redid the processing of the public reads, applying fastp at Q25 and MiXCR, and retained in-frame beta chains. Rows merge per CDR3 protein into single entries with the most common DNA and genes. The V and J calls here are based on TCRdb, not the publication. The sample has about 670,000 distinct CDR3 sequences on record, around 41% of them singletons. The ten largest clonotypes hold around 30% of the sample.

On this clonotype: Its binding antigen is unknown. One junction end does not reproduce the germline sequence, and a read error may be involved.

Systemically healthy Caucasian individuals from Russia, 35 to 50 in total and aged about 6 to 90 years, were included as donors. Ten milliliters of peripheral blood were drawn from each donor into EDTA-treated Vacutainer tubes. Ficoll-Paque density-gradient centrifugation was used to isolate PBMCs, with at least 6 million per sample. Total RNA was extracted from PBMCs with Trizol reagent, with at least 6 micrograms obtained per sample. For every donor, an aliquot of PBMCs went through flow cytometry to measure the percentages of naive CD45RAhigh/CD27high T cells. Sequenced sample: blood. The chain is encoded by TRBV3-1 joined to TRBJ2-7, and 9 bases in between align with TRBD2. The receptor comes from an elderly man in good health. The CDR3 reads CAGSQDLAGVREQYF. In nucleotide form, the sequence is TGTGCCGGCAGCCAAGATTTAGCGGGAGTGAGGGAGCAGTACTTC.